This is a list of T cell receptor beta chains from one sample in a study of cytomegalovirus exposure and HLA in healthy donors. This table comes from immunoSEQ multiplex PCR, and its TCRdb copy is limited to in-frame clones, with some not included. Of under 110,000 clones listed, about 80% are singletons. The sample comprised PBMCs. The receptors shown here come from a man between 40 and 49 years old in good health and CMV-seronegative. CDR3s include the opening cysteine and the closing phenylalanine or tryptophan. The D gene is left open where the match is weak. Only some rows state a clone size, as once, few, many or a class for expanded clones.

J: TRBJ1-3
D: TRBD1
size: -
V: TRBV9
CDR3: CASSVDRVRSGNTIYF
DNA: TGTGCCAGCAGCGTGGACAGGGTGAGGTCTGGAAACACCATATATTTT

J: TRBJ2-5
D: -
size: once
V: TRBV10-2
CDR3: CASTLRARGGETQYF
DNA: TGCGCCAGCACGCTGAGGGCTAGAGGGGGTGAGACCCAGTACTTC

J: TRBJ2-3
D: TRBD1
size: -
V: TRBV9
CDR3: CASSAGGGPDTQYF
DNA: TGTGCCAGCAGCGCAGGGGGCGGCCCAGATACGCAGTATTTT

J: TRBJ1-2
D: -
size: -
V: TRBV5-6
CDR3: CASSFVSRGISGYTF
DNA: TGTGCCAGCAGCTTTGTTTCCCGGGGGATCTCTGGCTACACCTTC

J: TRBJ2-2
D: -
size: -
V: TRBV5-1
CDR3: CASSPTVGMGTGELFF
DNA: TGCGCCAGCAGCCCCACGGTCGGGATGGGAACCGGGGAGCTGTTTTTT

J: TRBJ2-2
D: -
size: -
V: TRBV7-2
CDR3: CASSPHYTGELFF
DNA: TGTGCCAGCAGCCCCCATTACACCGGGGAGCTGTTTTTT

J: TRBJ1-3
D: -
size: once
V: TRBV9
CDR3: CASSFRTDGNTIYF
DNA: TGTGCCAGCAGCTTTCGGACAGACGGAAACACCATATATTTT

J: TRBJ1-1
D: -
size: few
V: TRBV6-6
CDR3: CASNPQRTVNTEAFF
DNA: TGTGCCAGCAATCCCCAGAGGACAGTTAACACTGAAGCTTTCTTT

J: TRBJ2-1
D: TRBD2
size: -
V: TRBV5-1
CDR3: CASSLGASGGAQYEQFF
DNA: TGCGCCAGCAGCTTGGGGGCTAGCGGGGGGGCCCAGTATGAGCAGTTCTTC

J: TRBJ2-2
D: -
size: -
V: TRBV28
CDR3: CASSLSQGGGELFF
DNA: TGTGCCAGCAGTTTAAGTCAGGGTGGCGGGGAGCTGTTTTTT

J: TRBJ2-2
D: TRBD1
size: -
V: TRBV28
CDR3: CASSSTAGQGAPGELFF
DNA: TGTGCCAGCAGTTCGACCGCGGGACAGGGGGCGCCCGGGGAGCTGTTTTTT

J: TRBJ2-1
D: TRBD2
size: -
V: TRBV7-6
CDR3: CASSLGGGLAGLEQFF
DNA: TGTGCCAGCAGCTTAGGGGGGGGACTAGCGGGCCTCGAGCAGTTCTTC

J: TRBJ1-2
D: TRBD1
size: -
V: TRBV10-2
CDR3: CASSGQGAVSGYTF
DNA: TGCGCCAGCAGCGGACAGGGGGCCGTTAGTGGCTACACCTTC

J: TRBJ2-7
D: TRBD1
size: -
V: TRBV9
CDR3: CASSVWTGALGEQYF
DNA: TGTGCCAGCAGCGTATGGACAGGGGCCTTGGGCGAGCAGTACTTC

J: TRBJ2-5
D: TRBD2
size: -
V: TRBV5-4
CDR3: CASSPGGTSGAETQYF
DNA: TGTGCCAGCAGCCCTGGGGGGACTAGCGGGGCTGAGACCCAGTACTTC

J: TRBJ1-1
D: -
size: -
V: TRBV5-1
CDR3: CASGQRPAGEAFF
DNA: TGCGCCAGCGGACAGAGGCCGGCAGGGGAAGCTTTCTTT

J: TRBJ1-2
D: -
size: once
V: TRBV20-1
CDR3: CSARAGYGYTF
DNA: TGCAGTGCTAGAGCGGGCTATGGCTACACCTTC

J: TRBJ2-3
D: TRBD2
size: few
V: TRBV7-8
CDR3: CASSPSLAGGRTDTQYF
DNA: TGTGCCAGCAGCCCTTCACTAGCGGGGGGTCGCACAGATACGCAGTATTTT

J: TRBJ1-4
D: TRBD1
size: -
V: TRBV6-4
CDR3: CASSDSGFGTGGEKLFF
DNA: TGTGCCAGCAGTGACTCAGGCTTTGGGACAGGGGGGGAAAAACTGTTTTTT

J: TRBJ2-2
D: -
size: -
V: TRBV6-1
CDR3: CASSEFTMNTGELFF
DNA: TGTGCCAGCAGTGAATTTACAATGAACACCGGGGAGCTGTTTTTT

J: TRBJ1-5
D: -
size: -
V: TRBV9
CDR3: CASSRTGNSNQPQHF
DNA: TGTGCCAGCAGCCGGACGGGGAATAGCAATCAGCCCCAGCATTTT

J: TRBJ2-5
D: TRBD2
size: -
V: TRBV30
CDR3: CAWIRTSGGGETQYF
DNA: TGTGCCTGGATCAGGACTAGCGGGGGGGGAGAGACCCAGTACTTC

J: TRBJ2-5
D: -
size: -
V: TRBV6-1
CDR3: CASSRLRDETQYF
DNA: TGTGCCAGCAGCCGCCTGAGGGATGAGACCCAGTACTTC

J: TRBJ1-2
D: TRBD1
size: -
V: TRBV5-1
CDR3: CASSLEGGGYGYTF
DNA: TGCGCCAGCAGCTTGGAAGGGGGCGGCTATGGCTACACCTTC

J: TRBJ1-6
D: TRBD1
size: -
V: TRBV19
CDR3: CASTRDRVSHSPLHF
DNA: TGTGCCAGTACCCGAGACAGGGTGTCCCATTCACCCCTCCACTTT

J: TRBJ2-1
D: -
size: -
V: TRBV19
CDR3: CASSIDGAGYNEQFF
DNA: TGTGCCAGTAGTATAGATGGGGCAGGGTACAATGAGCAGTTCTTC

J: TRBJ2-1
D: TRBD1
size: -
V: TRBV2
CDR3: CASRADRGLGEQFF
DNA: TGTGCCAGCAGAGCGGACAGGGGGTTAGGTGAGCAGTTCTTC

J: TRBJ1-2
D: -
size: -
V: TRBV6-5
CDR3: CASSYPDLGGNYGYTF
DNA: TGTGCCAGCAGTTACCCAGACCTTGGAGGTAACTATGGCTACACCTTC

J: TRBJ1-6
D: -
size: -
V: TRBV4-3
CDR3: CASSQDRGSSYNSPLHF
DNA: TGCGCCAGCAGCCAAGACAGGGGAAGCTCCTATAATTCACCCCTCCACTTT

J: TRBJ1-3
D: -
size: -
V: TRBV15
CDR3: CATSRGQYSGNTIYF
DNA: TGTGCCACCAGTAGGGGACAATACTCTGGAAACACCATATATTTT

J: TRBJ1-6
D: -
size: -
V: TRBV5-1
CDR3: CASSGGASGNSPLHF
DNA: TGCGCCAGCAGCGGAGGGGCCTCCGGTAATTCACCCCTCCACTTT

J: TRBJ2-1
D: TRBD2
size: once
V: TRBV11-2
CDR3: CASSQTSGGTGDTFF
DNA: TGTGCCAGCAGCCAAACTAGCGGGGGGACTGGAGATACGTTCTTC

J: TRBJ1-2
D: -
size: -
V: TRBV5-1
CDR3: CASSFGGGGGYTF
DNA: TGCGCCAGCAGTTTTGGTGGGGGAGGTGGCTACACCTTC

J: TRBJ1-6
D: -
size: few
V: TRBV2
CDR3: CASSESNNNSPLHF
DNA: TGTGCCAGCAGTGAAAGTAACAATAATTCACCCCTCCACTTT

J: TRBJ1-6
D: -
size: -
V: TRBV4-1
CDR3: CASSAQGSYNSPLHF
DNA: TGCGCCAGCAGTGCGCAGGGCTCCTATAATTCCCCCCTCCACTTT

J: TRBJ1-5
D: -
size: -
V: TRBV2
CDR3: CASSPRGPSQPQHF
DNA: TGTGCCAGCAGTCCCAGGGGACCCAGTCAGCCCCAGCATTTT

J: TRBJ1-5
D: TRBD1
size: -
V: TRBV6-5
CDR3: CASSYDGQGSQPQHF
DNA: TGTGCCAGCAGTTACGATGGACAGGGTAGTCAGCCCCAGCATTTT

J: TRBJ1-1
D: TRBD1
size: -
V: TRBV7-2
CDR3: CASSFYRGTEAFF
DNA: TGTGCCAGCAGCTTCTACAGGGGAACTGAAGCTTTCTTT

J: TRBJ1-6
D: TRBD1
size: -
V: TRBV4-1
CDR3: CASSQDPDRANSPLHF
DNA: TGCGCCAGCAGCCAAGATCCGGACAGGGCCAATTCACCCCTCCACTTT

J: TRBJ1-6
D: TRBD1
size: -
V: TRBV30
CDR3: CAWSGDRNSPLHF
DNA: TGTGCCTGGAGTGGGGACAGAAATTCACCCCTCCACTTT

J: TRBJ2-5
D: TRBD2
size: -
V: TRBV7-9
CDR3: CSSSLDRTSSQETQYF
DNA: TGTTCCAGCAGCCTAGACAGGACTAGCAGCCAAGAGACCCAGTACTTC

J: TRBJ2-5
D: -
size: -
V: TRBV5-6
CDR3: CASTRRDSYNYQETQYF
DNA: TGTGCCAGCACGCGGCGGGACAGTTATAACTACCAAGAGACCCAGTACTTC

J: TRBJ2-1
D: TRBD1
size: -
V: TRBV27
CDR3: CASSLGQGENEQFF
DNA: TGTGCCAGCAGTCTAGGACAGGGGGAAAATGAGCAGTTCTTC

J: TRBJ1-1
D: -
size: -
V: TRBV7-9
CDR3: CASSPGGAEAFF
DNA: TGTGCCAGCAGCCCGGGAGGGGCTGAAGCTTTCTTT

J: TRBJ2-5
D: -
size: -
V: TRBV18
CDR3: CASSPSRVETQYF
DNA: TGTGCCAGCTCACCAAGCCGGGTAGAGACCCAGTACTTC

J: TRBJ2-7
D: -
size: -
V: TRBV7-2
CDR3: CASSEGVGIRSYEQYF
DNA: TGTGCCAGCAGCGAAGGGGTGGGGATCCGCTCCTACGAGCAGTACTTC